This TCR beta chain appears in the sequencing data of a study of CD8 T cells in ankylosing spondylitis. Study results and caveats: Reports say disease-linked clones showed up significantly more in matched ankylosing spondylitis synovial fluid.

Note on this clonotype: Its specificity is not known.

Quantitative 5'-RACE with molecular barcodes produced the TCR beta libraries. One entry per CDR3 protein, called by TCRdb with MiXCR from the 5' RACE reads. The sample includes approximately 260,000 distinct CDR3 sequences, 15% to 20% of them seen just once. Between the trimmed V and J ends, which lost 4 bases and 4 bases, there was a span of 17 bases. The germline V gene has CDR1 SGHRS and CDR2 YFSETQ. CDR3 length: 16 amino acids. Sequencing used blood, either unsorted or a sorted T cell fraction (not recorded which). The chain is built from TRBV5-1 and TRBJ2-2; D call uncertain. This sequence was found in a male donor with ankylosing spondylitis or in good health (not recorded which). The DNA of the CDR3 is TGCGCCAGCAGCCAGGACCAGCGTGTCGGCACCGGGGAGCTGTTTTTT. Translated, it gives CASSQDQRVGTGELFF.